The entry below describes one T cell receptor beta chain. There is no known antigen for this receptor. Per-base quality was not reported, and no clone a single base away is much larger than it. The treatment or condition tag for this specimen amounts to: in vitro stimulation with specific CMV peptide epitopes to enrich CMV-specific T cells. This sample was taken from a study of T cell repertoires in cytomegalovirus infection (dated by TCRdb to about 2019). For context, the study as a whole: Recently identified HLA-C-restricted CMV epitopes, whose presentation resists viral immunomodulation, were targeted by peptide stimulations together with well-studied HLA-B-restricted epitopes. Because public TCR beta signatures pointed to carriage of CMV infection together with the matching HLA type, the HLA type of each donor mattered for the analysis. Study-wide conclusions, independent of this receptor: In both this cohort and an independent cohort of a few hundred donors, the cumulative frequency of public TCR beta family members distinguished carriers of CMV infection plus the relevant HLA type. In the ex vivo response, HLA-C-restricted CMV-specific TCR beta clonotypes were dominant, and in two of eight donors the single most frequent clonotype came from this HLA-C-restricted group.

Sequencing took place on an Illumina HiSeq 1500. In-frame beta chains were kept once TCRdb had trimmed the public reads at Q25 with fastp and called clones with MiXCR. Merged by CDR3 protein, the rows form single entries marked with the most common genes and DNA. The sample table records approximately 910,000 distinct CDR3 sequences; about a third of these occur just once. Roughly 12% of the sample rests with the top ten. V loses 2 bases of germline sequence and J loses 2 bases, and the interval between the two ends is 13 bases. From cysteine to phenylalanine, the CDR3 is 15 amino acids long. Just the 45-base CDR3 DNA is kept, in frame starting at base 1. CDR1 SNHLY and CDR2 FYNNEI are derived from the germline V gene.

The chain was built from TRBV2 and TRBJ2-7, with the D gene call left open. This TCR derives from a human donor in good health (CMV status not recorded). Some clones in this sample may be carry-over from other donors' samples. This sample comprised cultured CD8+ T cells from PBMCs, obtained from culture after CMV antigen stimulation. The CDR3 is CASSELAERAYEQYF. The nucleotides are TGTGCCAGCAGTGAATTGGCCGAAAGAGCCTACGAGCAGTACTTC.